These T cell receptor beta chains were read from a single sample in a study of cytomegalovirus exposure and HLA in healthy donors. TCRdb's copy holds only in-frame clones and misses some; the assay was immunoSEQ multiplex PCR. This table holds under 150,000 clones, around three quarters found once. The sample was PBMCs. These receptors were collected from a woman aged 60 to 75 in good health and CMV-seropositive. Each CDR3 is given with its conserved first and last residue. Fields, in order: J gene, clone size, V gene, D gene, CDR3 protein, CDR3 DNA. D genes are given only for firm matches. Expanded clones are given a class, and other clones once, few, many or no size at all.

J: TRBJ2-4
size: once
V: TRBV5-1
D: TRBD1
CDR3: CASSWSWDRENIQYF
DNA: TGCGCCAGCAGCTGGTCCTGGGACAGGGAAAACATTCAGTACTTC

J: TRBJ2-5
size: .
V: TRBV25-1
D: .
CDR3: CASSEWIGETQYF
DNA: TGTGCCAGCAGTGAATGGATCGGGGAGACCCAGTACTTC

J: TRBJ1-1
size: .
V: TRBV13
D: .
CDR3: CASSLIRRTPNTEAFF
DNA: TGTGCCAGCAGCTTAATAAGGCGGACACCGAACACTGAAGCTTTCTTT

J: TRBJ1-2
size: .
V: TRBV9
D: TRBD1
CDR3: CASSPQTGRNGYTF
DNA: TGTGCCAGCAGCCCTCAGACAGGGAGGAATGGCTACACCTTC

J: TRBJ2-7
size: .
V: TRBV6-6
D: TRBD1
CDR3: CASSYPQGGSYEQYF
DNA: TGTGCCAGCAGTTATCCACAGGGGGGTTCGTACGAGCAGTACTTC

J: TRBJ2-1
size: .
V: TRBV7-9
D: .
CDR3: CASTPWGAGDSSYNEQFF
DNA: TGTGCCAGCACCCCGTGGGGGGCAGGGGACAGCTCCTACAATGAGCAGTTCTTC

J: TRBJ2-2
size: .
V: TRBV19
D: .
CDR3: CASSIQGSVSTGELFF
DNA: TGTGCCAGTAGTATACAAGGCAGCGTAAGCACCGGGGAGCTGTTTTTT

J: TRBJ1-5
size: few
V: TRBV7-6
D: .
CDR3: CASSLALGRSNQPQHF
DNA: TGTGCCAGCAGCTTAGCGCTCGGCAGGTCGAATCAGCCCCAGCATTTT

J: TRBJ1-4
size: .
V: TRBV4-1
D: TRBD1
CDR3: CASSQGTKTGTGNEKLFF
DNA: TGCGCCAGCAGCCAAGGAACGAAAACCGGGACAGGGAATGAAAAACTGTTTTTT

J: TRBJ2-3
size: .
V: TRBV19
D: .
CDR3: CASSIRGRGSSTDTQYF
DNA: TGTGCCAGTAGTATCAGAGGAAGGGGAAGCAGCACAGATACGCAGTATTTT

J: TRBJ1-1
size: few
V: TRBV7-9
D: .
CDR3: CSSSLEVVALEAFF
DNA: TGTTCCAGCAGCTTAGAGGTCGTGGCACTAGAAGCTTTCTTT

J: TRBJ1-6
size: .
V: TRBV5-1
D: .
CDR3: CASRSGADSVNSPLHF
DNA: TGCGCCAGCAGGTCGGGCGCGGACAGCGTTAATTCACCCCTCCACTTT

J: TRBJ1-5
size: .
V: TRBV5-1
D: .
CDR3: CASSLGTGINQPQHF
DNA: TGCGCCAGCAGCTTGGGGACGGGGATCAATCAGCCCCAGCATTTT

J: TRBJ2-3
size: .
V: TRBV4-2
D: TRBD2
CDR3: CASSHSFAFLAGTTDTQYF
DNA: TGTGCCAGCAGCCATTCTTTTGCCTTTTTAGCGGGGACCACAGATACGCAGTATTTT

J: TRBJ2-3
size: .
V: TRBV11-3
D: TRBD2
CDR3: CASSLTGTSGVDTQYF
DNA: TGTGCCAGCAGCTTAACCGGGACTAGCGGGGTGGATACGCAGTATTTT

J: TRBJ1-2
size: .
V: TRBV10-3
D: TRBD1
CDR3: CAISVAGAGQGLGYTF
DNA: TGTGCCATCAGTGTAGCCGGTGCGGGACAGGGTTTGGGCTACACCTTC

J: TRBJ2-1
size: .
V: TRBV11-2
D: .
CDR3: CASSANSYNEQFF
DNA: TGTGCCAGCAGCGCAAACAGCTACAATGAGCAGTTCTTC

J: TRBJ1-1
size: .
V: TRBV19
D: .
CDR3: CASSIDFTVEAFF
DNA: TGTGCCAGTAGTATCGATTTTACAGTTGAAGCTTTCTTT

J: TRBJ2-3
size: once
V: TRBV6-5
D: TRBD2
CDR3: CASRTSGGADTQYF
DNA: TGTGCCAGCAGAACTAGCGGGGGGGCAGATACGCAGTATTTT

J: TRBJ2-7
size: .
V: TRBV27
D: TRBD2
CDR3: CASSLGAGAYEQYF
DNA: TGTGCCAGCAGTTTGGGAGCGGGGGCCTACGAGCAGTACTTC

J: TRBJ1-4
size: .
V: TRBV6-5
D: .
CDR3: CASSYGGSGEKLFF
DNA: TGTGCCAGCAGTTACGGGGGGTCCGGTGAAAAACTGTTTTTT

J: TRBJ2-7
size: .
V: TRBV5-1
D: TRBD2
CDR3: CASSPSGGVYEQYF
DNA: TGCGCCAGCAGCCCGTCGGGGGGGGTCTACGAGCAGTACTTC

J: TRBJ2-1
size: .
V: TRBV7-3
D: .
CDR3: CASSRDSSSYNEQFF
DNA: TGTGCCAGCAGCCGGGACTCCAGCTCCTACAATGAGCAGTTCTTC

J: TRBJ1-2
size: .
V: TRBV27
D: .
CDR3: CASSPDGGGGGYGYTF
DNA: TGTGCCAGCAGTCCCGACGGAGGAGGGGGGGGTTATGGCTACACCTTC

J: TRBJ1-4
size: .
V: TRBV20-1
D: TRBD1
CDR3: CSTGTGRGLFF
DNA: TGCAGTACCGGGACAGGCCGGGGACTGTTTTTT

J: TRBJ1-2
size: .
V: TRBV7-3
D: TRBD1
CDR3: CASSHPGQAAYGYTF
DNA: TGTGCCAGCAGCCACCCCGGACAGGCGGCCTATGGCTACACCTTC

J: TRBJ2-3
size: .
V: TRBV15
D: .
CDR3: CATSSGSPGRYTDTQYF
DNA: TGTGCCACCAGCAGTGGGAGCCCTGGGAGATACACAGATACGCAGTATTTT

J: TRBJ1-2
size: .
V: TRBV9
D: .
CDR3: CASSAEGQPNYGYTF
DNA: TGTGCCAGCAGCGCGGAAGGACAGCCCAACTATGGCTACACCTTC

J: TRBJ2-2
size: .
V: TRBV5-1
D: .
CDR3: CASSLDSTGELFF
DNA: TGCGCCAGCAGCTTAGACTCAACCGGGGAGCTGTTTTTT

J: TRBJ1-5
size: .
V: TRBV5-1
D: .
CDR3: CASSLGGAQPQHF
DNA: TGCGCCAGCAGCTTGGGGGGAGCTCAGCCCCAGCATTTT

J: TRBJ2-7
size: .
V: TRBV27
D: .
CDR3: CASKRGGFYEQYF
DNA: TGTGCCAGCAAGAGGGGGGGGTTCTACGAGCAGTACTTC

J: TRBJ1-3
size: .
V: TRBV19
D: TRBD1
CDR3: CATAQKFTGDVWNTIYF
DNA: TGTGCCACCGCTCAAAAATTTACAGGGGACGTGTGGAACACCATATATTTT

J: TRBJ2-7
size: once
V: TRBV4-1
D: .
CDR3: CASSQDMAGFSYEQYF
DNA: TGCGCCAGCAGCCAAGATATGGCGGGGTTCTCGTACGAGCAGTACTTC

J: TRBJ2-3
size: few
V: TRBV7-2
D: TRBD1
CDR3: CASSPYAALGTDSTDTQYF
DNA: TGTGCCAGCAGCCCCTACGCAGCCCTGGGGACAGACAGCACAGATACGCAGTATTTT

J: TRBJ2-2
size: .
V: TRBV7-3
D: .
CDR3: CASSLTTGVHTGELFF
DNA: TGTGCCAGCAGCTTAACAACAGGAGTTCACACCGGGGAGCTGTTTTTT

J: TRBJ2-7
size: few
V: TRBV7-8
D: TRBD2
CDR3: CASSLGRGGVYEQYF
DNA: TGTGCCAGCAGCTTAGGACGGGGGGGAGTCTACGAGCAGTACTTC

J: TRBJ2-7
size: .
V: TRBV29-1
D: .
CDR3: CSVLLEDYEQYF
DNA: TGCAGCGTACTTCTCGAGGACTACGAGCAGTACTTC

J: TRBJ1-2
size: .
V: TRBV18
D: .
CDR3: CASSRDGPDGYTF
DNA: TGTGCCAGCTCACGCGATGGGCCGGATGGCTACACCTTC

J: TRBJ2-7
size: .
V: TRBV5-8
D: TRBD1
CDR3: CASSPTGGGWNEQYF
DNA: TGTGCCAGCAGCCCGACAGGGGGGGGCTGGAACGAGCAGTACTTC

J: TRBJ1-5
size: .
V: TRBV7-9
D: TRBD1
CDR3: CASSPGDRNNQPQHF
DNA: TGTGCCAGCAGCCCGGGGGACAGAAATAATCAGCCCCAGCATTTT

J: TRBJ1-3
size: .
V: TRBV25-1
D: .
CDR3: CASRVNMGGSSGNTIYF
DNA: TGTGCCAGCAGAGTGAATATGGGGGGGTCCTCTGGAAACACCATATATTTT

J: TRBJ1-2
size: .
V: TRBV4-2
D: TRBD1
CDR3: CASSQEGTGNYGYTF
DNA: TGTGCCAGCAGCCAAGAAGGGACAGGTAACTATGGCTACACCTTC

J: TRBJ1-3
size: .
V: TRBV5-1
D: .
CDR3: CASSLTGLSGNTIYF
DNA: TGCGCCAGCAGCTTAACAGGTCTCTCTGGAAACACCATATATTTT

J: TRBJ2-7
size: .
V: TRBV29-1
D: TRBD2
CDR3: CSVESGVREGEQYF
DNA: TGCAGCGTTGAATCGGGAGTTAGGGAGGGCGAGCAGTACTTC

J: TRBJ1-5
size: .
V: TRBV19
D: .
CDR3: CASSIGTGPRNQPQHF
DNA: TGTGCCAGTAGTATAGGAACAGGGCCCCGCAATCAGCCCCAGCATTTT

J: TRBJ1-1
size: .
V: TRBV2
D: .
CDR3: CASPGQGQDTEAFF
DNA: TGTGCCAGCCCCGGGCAGGGGCAGGACACTGAAGCTTTCTTT

J: TRBJ1-6
size: few
V: TRBV25-1
D: .
CDR3: CASSLGTGGSNSPLHF
DNA: TGTGCCAGCAGCCTCGGGACCGGGGGTTCCAATTCACCCCTCCACTTT

J: TRBJ2-6
size: .
V: TRBV29-1
D: TRBD1
CDR3: CSVRDRGLSGANVLTF
DNA: TGCAGCGTTCGGGACAGGGGGCTCTCTGGGGCCAACGTCCTGACTTTC

J: TRBJ2-7
size: .
V: TRBV15
D: TRBD1
CDR3: CATSRVDRGGDEQYF
DNA: TGTGCCACCAGCAGGGTTGACAGGGGGGGCGACGAGCAGTACTTC

J: TRBJ1-4
size: .
V: TRBV14
D: TRBD1
CDR3: CASSQGRDRGFSPEKLFF
DNA: TGTGCCAGCAGCCAAGGTCGGGACAGGGGGTTTTCCCCGGAAAAACTGTTTTTT

J: TRBJ2-1
size: .
V: TRBV5-4
D: .
CDR3: CAIGPLERGGHEQFF
DNA: TGTGCCATCGGGCCCCTAGAGAGGGGGGGCCATGAGCAGTTCTTC

J: TRBJ1-2
size: few
V: TRBV15
D: TRBD1
CDR3: CATSRDRERGYTF
DNA: TGTGCCACCAGCAGGGACAGGGAAAGGGGCTACACCTTC